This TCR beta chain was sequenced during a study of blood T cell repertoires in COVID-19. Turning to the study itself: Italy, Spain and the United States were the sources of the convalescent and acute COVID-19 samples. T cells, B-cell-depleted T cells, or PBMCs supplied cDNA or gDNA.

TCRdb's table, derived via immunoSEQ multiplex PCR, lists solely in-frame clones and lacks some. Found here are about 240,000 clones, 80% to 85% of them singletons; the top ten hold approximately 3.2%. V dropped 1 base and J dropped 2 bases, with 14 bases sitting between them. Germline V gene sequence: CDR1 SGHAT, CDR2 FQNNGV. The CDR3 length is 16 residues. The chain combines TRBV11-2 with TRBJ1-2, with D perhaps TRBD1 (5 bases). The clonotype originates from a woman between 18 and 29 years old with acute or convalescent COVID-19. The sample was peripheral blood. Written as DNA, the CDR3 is TGTGCCAGCAGCTTAGGTGCGTGGGCAGGGAACTATGGCTACACCTTC. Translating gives CASSLGAWAGNYGYTF.